The 20 T cell receptor beta chains presented below share a single source sample, sequenced in a study of T-cell memory formation after mild COVID-19. One entry per CDR3 protein, called by TCRdb with MiXCR from the 5' RACE reads. The sample holds around 250,000 distinct CDR3 sequences, 8.5% to 9.5% seen once. The sample comprised PBMCs or a T cell subset sorted from them (not recorded which). These TCRs come from a man between 18 and 29 years old who had mild COVID-19 (a few samples of this study predate the infection). Cell type and time point are not known.

The V call is TRBV19, the J call TRBJ2-4; D possibly corresponds to TRBD1 (5 bases). The V and J ends lost 5 bases and 8 bases respectively, with 22 bases between them. Germline CDR1 LNHDA, CDR2 SQIVND (reference sequence). The CDR3 is 16 residues long. In DNA form, the CDR3 reads TGTGCCAGTAGTCCAGACTTTGGGGCAGGCCGGGACATTCAGTACTTC. Protein product: CASSPDFGAGRDIQYF.

This clonotype has more than one count but fewer than ten. This sequence joins TRBV7-2 and TRBJ2-5, with 8 bases matching TRBD1. The CDR3 consists of 14 residues. V was pared by 4 bases and J by 6 bases, with 7 bases of the junction left unmatched. Per germline, CDR1 SGHTA and CDR2 FQGNSA. The CDR3 DNA is TGTGCCAGCAGCTCCTCGACAGGGGTGAAGACCCAGTACTTC. This codes for CASSSSTGVKTQYF.

V and J are TRBV4-1 and TRBJ1-5, with a weak D call TRBD1 (5 bases). Trimming pared 0 bases from V and 2 bases from J, leaving 14 bases between. Germline CDR1 reads MGHRA; CDR2 reads YSYEKL. The CDR3 has 17 residues. CDR3 amino acids: CASSQDPPARGNQPQHF. CDR3 nucleotides: TGCGCCAGCAGCCAAGATCCTCCCGCCAGGGGCAATCAGCCCCAGCATTTT.

This clonotype was counted a few times. The chain carries TRBV10-2 and TRBJ2-3; D unclear. Between the trimmed V and J ends, which lost 0 bases and 2 bases, there was a span of 3 bases. This CDR3 has 13 residues. Germline CDR1 reads WSHSY; CDR2 reads SAAADI. DNA of the CDR3: TGCGCCAGCAGTGAGTCGACCACAGATACGCAGTATTTT. As protein: CASSESTTDTQYF.

The gene calls are TRBV6-1 and TRBJ2-1, with 7 bases lining up with TRBD1. Germline CDR1 and CDR2: MNHNS and SASEGT. The junction had 22 bases not matched to a gene; V was cut back by 5 bases and J by 6 bases. The CDR3 contains 19 residues. CDR3 sequence reads: CASSWIPTGEVTMGNEQFF. The CDR3 DNA follows: TGTGCCAGCAGTTGGATCCCAACAGGGGAAGTAACAATGGGCAATGAGCAGTTCTTC.

Only a few counts were recorded for this clonotype. The chain employs TRBV29-1 and TRBJ2-3, with 10 bases fitting TRBD2. Germline lookup yields CDR1 SQVTM and CDR2 ANQGSEA. This CDR3 is built from 15 residues. V gave up 7 bases and J gave up 1 base; unmatched junction bases: 8. The CDR3 bases are TGCAGCGCCAGCGGGGGGGCACTTCGCACAGATACGCAGTATTTT. Translating it yields CSASGGALRTDTQYF.

This clonotype came up a few times. This chain joins TRBV27 and TRBJ2-5, with D perhaps matching TRBD1 (7 bases). Germline lookup yields CDR1 MNHEY and CDR2 SMNVEV (reference sequence). V lost 5 bases and J 9 bases, leaving 16 bases between the germline ends. CDR3 length: 13 amino acids. The CDR3, as DNA: TGTGCCAGCAGTGCAGGGGGGAGTAGGGCCCAGTACTTC. This codes for CASSAGGSRAQYF.

Ten or more counts support this clonotype. The rearrangement uses TRBV4-1 and TRBJ2-1, with 10 bases matching TRBD2. V dropped 0 bases and J dropped 8; count of bases not matched to a gene: 13. CDR3 length equals 18 residues. Germline CDR1 MGHRA, CDR2 YSYEKL. The CDR3 region is CASSQETESGGARYEQFF. The CDR3 nucleotides are TGCGCCAGCAGCCAAGAGACGGAGAGCGGGGGGGCCCGGTATGAGCAGTTCTTC.

V gene TRBV5-1 combines with J gene TRBJ2-5; possibly TRBD1 for D (6 bases). With 0 bases removed from V and 5 bases from J, the gap between germline ends came to 14 bases. Germline CDR1 is SGHRS and CDR2 is YFSETQ. CDR3 size: 15 residues. The CDR3 nucleotides are TGCGCCAGCAGCTTGGATGGGACATTGTTGGAGACCCAGTACTTC. Protein product: CASSLDGTLLETQYF.

This clonotype was found a few times. The rearrangement joins TRBV12-5 to TRBJ1-2; tentatively, D is TRBD1 (6 bases). The CDR3 runs to 15 residues. Trimming removed 1 base at V and 4 bases at J, with 13 bases between. Germline CDR1 and CDR2: LGHNT and FRNRAP. CDR3 DNA sequence: TGTGCTAGTGGTTTGGAGACAGGAGACTCCTATGGCTACACCTTC. This encodes CASGLETGDSYGYTF.

This clonotype was observed many times. The chain has TRBV7-2 and TRBJ2-1, with 8 bases that match TRBD2. Germline CDR1 and CDR2: SGHTA and FQGNSA. Trimming took 6 bases from V and 3 from J; bases not matched to a gene: 7. This CDR3 spans 15 amino acids. CDR3 in amino acids: CASSLSGGDYNEQFF. CDR3 sequence (DNA): TGTGCCAGCAGTCTCAGCGGGGGCGACTACAATGAGCAGTTCTTC.

This clonotype was counted only a few times. The chain carries TRBV27 and TRBJ1-2, with 8 bases aligning to TRBD1. This CDR3 comprises 15 residues. The ends lost 6 bases at V and 3 bases at J; junction bases unmatched: 9. Germline V gives CDR1 MNHEY, CDR2 SMNVEV (reference sequence). CDR3 bases: TGTGCCAGCAGCTCTGACAGGGGCTATCACTATGGCTACACCTTC. Translated, it gives CASSSDRGYHYGYTF.

The genes are TRBV4-2 and TRBJ2-1, with 12 bases identical to TRBD2. The junction had 2 bases not matched to a gene; V was cut back by 0 bases and J by 8 bases. Germline V gene data show CDR1 as LGHNA and CDR2 as YNFKEQ. This CDR3 is 15 amino acids long. The CDR3 DNA sequence: TGTGCCAGCAGCCAAGAAGCTAGCGGGGGGGATGAGCAGTTCTTC. Translated, it gives CASSQEASGGDEQFF.

The table lists this clonotype with a few counts. The chain recombines TRBV7-2 with TRBJ1-5, with D perhaps matching TRBD1 (6 bases). This CDR3 has 16 amino acids. V lost 1 base, J lost 1 base, and 11 bases lay in between. Germline loops: CDR1 SGHTA, CDR2 FQGNSA. The CDR3 DNA follows: TGTGCCAGCAGCTTAGGGGGGGCGGCAAGCAATCAGCCCCAGCATTTT. Translation gives CASSLGGAASNQPQHF.

The table lists this clonotype with a few counts. This chain connects TRBV10-2 to TRBJ2-3; D might be TRBD2 (6 bases). The CDR3 totals 14 residues. Germline CDR1 and CDR2: WSHSY and SAAADI. Trimming cost V 8 bases and J 0 bases, with 12 bases left between them. The CDR3 region has the DNA TGCGCCAGCTCTACTAGCCACAGCACAGATACGCAGTATTTT. Translation gives CASSTSHSTDTQYF.

This clonotype was counted a single time. The junction departs from germline at one end; a sequencing error may be responsible. The J gene is TRBJ1-1, the V gene TRBV9; the D gene is possibly TRBD1 (5 bases). The CDR3 runs to 15 residues. Per the germline V gene, CDR1 is SGDLS and CDR2 is YYNGEE. Here the CDR3 reads CASRKIGGVNTEDFF. In DNA form, the CDR3 reads TGTGCCAGCAGGAAAATCGGGGGGGTGAACACTGAAGATTTCTTT.

This clonotype was detected many times. Here the CDR3 reads CSVTGPNTEAFF. The CDR3 nucleotides are TGCAGCGTTACAGGTCCGAACACTGAAGCTTTCTTT. J is TRBJ1-1 and V is TRBV29-1, with D perhaps TRBD1 (5 bases). CDR3 length: 12 residues. V dropped 5 bases and J dropped 1 base, with 8 bases sitting between them. In germline, CDR1 is SQVTM, CDR2 ANQGSEA.

This clonotype appeared a few times. Germline and junction disagree at one end, which may indicate a read error. The genes are TRBV7-3 and TRBJ1-2; D is perhaps TRBD1 (5 bases). The CDR3 length is 16 residues. Germline CDR1 and CDR2: SGHTA and FQGTGA. CDR3 sequence reads: CASSLTPRDGLYGYTF. CDR3 DNA: TGTGCCAGCAGCCTAACCCCCCGGGACGGGCTCTATGGCTACACCTTC.

The V gene is TRBV7-9, the J gene TRBJ1-1, with D tentatively TRBD1 (6 bases). The CDR3 contains 16 residues. Germline loops: CDR1 SEHNR, CDR2 FQNEAQ (reference sequence). V lost 5 bases, J lost 5 bases, and 21 bases lay in between. The CDR3 sequence is CASSPGWGQGLTEAFF. The CDR3 bases are TGTGCCAGCAGCCCAGGGTGGGGTCAGGGGCTTACTGAAGCTTTCTTT.

Concerning this clonotype itself: Its ends do not fully match the called genes, so a read error is possible. CDR3 nucleotide sequence: TGCGCCAGCAGCCCCGACAGGGGCCAGAGCGTCTTC. Residues: CASSPDRGQSVF. The chain is built from TRBV4-1 and TRBJ2-1; 8 nucleotides line up with TRBD1. CDR1 is MGHRA, CDR2 YSYEKL, per germline. The CDR3 consists of 12 residues.